This TCR beta chain was sequenced during a study of tumor-infiltrating lymphocytes in primary liver carcinoma. Study in general: Patients diagnosed with primary liver carcinoma received treatment through surgical resection. Male and female patients aged 30 to 69 years made up the cohort. Study observations and caveats: Tumor samples exhibited a significantly greater top-250-clone fraction than blood samples (p = 0.039). Researchers did not compare CD4+ and CD8+ repertoires, as samples were bulk unsorted.

The researchers obtained blood RNA from unsorted whole blood and also extracted germline DNA. Synthesis of TCR beta cDNA was carried out from 500 ng total RNA with a constant-region primer. Generation of the TCR beta libraries relied on three nested multiplex PCR rounds using slightly modified ARM-PCR. Amplification in the first two PCR rounds was performed using TRBV1-TRBV30 forward primers and a C-beta reverse primer for approximately 10 cycles each. TCRdb used MiXCR to reprocess the multiplex PCR reads, holding one entry per CDR3 protein. The table shows 310,000 or so distinct CDR3 sequences, with 65% occurring only once. The ends were cut back, 4 bases at V and 0 bases at J, with 11 bases in the middle. CDR3 length: 14 residues. The germline gives CDR1 SGHRS, CDR2 YFSETQ. This clonotype was seen a few times. Its matching antigen is unknown.

The source is a man aged 40-55 years with primary liver carcinoma and hepatitis B virus infection. The sequenced sample was peripheral blood. The chain has TRBV5-1 and TRBJ2-7, with a possible D match to TRBD1 (5 bases). CDR3 coding DNA: TGCGCCAGCAGCCCGACAGAATACTCCTACGAGCAGTACTTC. As protein: CASSPTEYSYEQYF.